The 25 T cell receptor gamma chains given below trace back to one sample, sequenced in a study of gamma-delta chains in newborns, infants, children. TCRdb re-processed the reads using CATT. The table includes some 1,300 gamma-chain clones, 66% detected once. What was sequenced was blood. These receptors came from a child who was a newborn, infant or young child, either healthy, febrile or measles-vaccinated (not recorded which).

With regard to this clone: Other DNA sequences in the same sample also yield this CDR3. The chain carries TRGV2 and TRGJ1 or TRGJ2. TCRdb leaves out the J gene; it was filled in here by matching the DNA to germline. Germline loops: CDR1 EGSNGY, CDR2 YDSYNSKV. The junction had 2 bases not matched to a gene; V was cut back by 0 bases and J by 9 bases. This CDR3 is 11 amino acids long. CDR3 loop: CATWDGPKKLF. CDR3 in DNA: TGTGCCACCTGGGACGGGCCTAAGAAACTCTTT.

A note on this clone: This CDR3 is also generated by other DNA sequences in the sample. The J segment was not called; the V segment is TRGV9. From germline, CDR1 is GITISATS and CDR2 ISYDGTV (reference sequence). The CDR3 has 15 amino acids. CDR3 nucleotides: TGTGCCTTGTGGGAGAAAGACTTGGGCAAAAAAATAAAGGTATTT. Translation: CALWEKDLGKKIKVF.

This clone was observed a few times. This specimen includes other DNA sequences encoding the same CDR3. The CDR3 nucleotides read TGTGCCTTGTGGGTTCAAGAGTTGGGCAAAAAAATCAAGGTATTT. It specifies CALWVQELGKKIKVF. This chain joins TRGV9 and TRGJP. As TCRdb names no J gene, one was assigned here on the basis of a DNA match to germline. The CDR3 is 15 residues long. The trim removed 5 bases at V and 4 bases at J, leaving 2 bases unmatched. CDR1 and CDR2 from the germline V gene are GITISATS and ISYDGTV (reference sequence).

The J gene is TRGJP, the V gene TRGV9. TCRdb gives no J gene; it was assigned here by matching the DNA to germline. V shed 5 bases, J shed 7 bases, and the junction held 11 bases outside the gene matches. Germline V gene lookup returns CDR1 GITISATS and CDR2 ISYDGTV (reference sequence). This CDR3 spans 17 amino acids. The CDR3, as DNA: TGTGCCTTGTGGGGGGGCTCGAGGGAGTTGGGCAAAAAAATCAAGGTATTT. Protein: CALWGGSRELGKKIKVF.

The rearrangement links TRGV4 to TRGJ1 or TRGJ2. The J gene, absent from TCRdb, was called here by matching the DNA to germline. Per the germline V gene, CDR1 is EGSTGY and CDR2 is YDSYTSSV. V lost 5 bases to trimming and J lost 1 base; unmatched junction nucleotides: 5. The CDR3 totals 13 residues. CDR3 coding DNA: TGTGCCACCTGGGCCCCAAATTATTATAAGAAACTCTTT. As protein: CATWAPNYYKKLF.

The CDR3 loop is CATWDSATGWFKIF. The CDR3 bases are TGTGCCACCTGGGACTCCGCCACTGGTTGGTTCAAGATATTT. V gene TRGV3 combines with J gene TRGJP1. TCRdb gives no J gene; it was assigned here by matching the DNA to germline. Losses at the gene ends were 3 bases for V and 3 bases for J; bases not matched to a gene: 4. This CDR3 comprises 14 residues. Germline V CDR1 and CDR2: VTNTFY, YDVSTARD (reference sequence).

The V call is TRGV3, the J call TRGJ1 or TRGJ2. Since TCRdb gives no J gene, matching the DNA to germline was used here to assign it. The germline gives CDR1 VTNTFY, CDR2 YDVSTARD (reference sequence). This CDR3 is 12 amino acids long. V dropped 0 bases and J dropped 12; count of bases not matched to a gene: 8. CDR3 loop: CATWDRREGKLF. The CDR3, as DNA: TGTGCCACCTGGGACAGGCGTGAGGGGAAACTCTTT.

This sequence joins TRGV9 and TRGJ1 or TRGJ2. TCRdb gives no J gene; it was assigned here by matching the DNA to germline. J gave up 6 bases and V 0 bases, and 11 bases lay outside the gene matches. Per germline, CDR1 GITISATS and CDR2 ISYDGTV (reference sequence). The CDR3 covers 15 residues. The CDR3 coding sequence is TGTGCCTTGTGGGAGGTGTGGGCTGATCCTTATAAGAAACTCTTT. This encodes CALWEVWADPYKKLF.

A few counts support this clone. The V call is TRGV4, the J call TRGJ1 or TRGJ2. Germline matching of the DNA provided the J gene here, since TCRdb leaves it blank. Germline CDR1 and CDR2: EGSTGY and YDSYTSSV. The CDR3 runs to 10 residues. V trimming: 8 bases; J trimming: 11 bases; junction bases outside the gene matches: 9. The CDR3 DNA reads TGTGCCACCTCCCAGGGGCAGAAACTCTTT. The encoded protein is CATSQGQKLF.

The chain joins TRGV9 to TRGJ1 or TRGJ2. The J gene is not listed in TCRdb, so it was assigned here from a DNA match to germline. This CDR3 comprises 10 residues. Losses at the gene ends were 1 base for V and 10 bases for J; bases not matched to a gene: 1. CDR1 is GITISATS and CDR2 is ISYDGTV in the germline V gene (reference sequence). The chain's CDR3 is CALWEVKKLF. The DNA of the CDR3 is TGTGCCTTGTGGGAGGTCAAGAAACTCTTT.

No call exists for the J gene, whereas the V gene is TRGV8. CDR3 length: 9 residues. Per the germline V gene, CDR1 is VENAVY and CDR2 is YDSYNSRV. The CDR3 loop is CATWDLFLF. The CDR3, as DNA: TGTGCCACCTGGGATCTCTTTCTCTTT.

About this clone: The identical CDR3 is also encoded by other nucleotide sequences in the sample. CDR3 bases: TGTGCCTTGTGGGAGGTGGGGCAAGAGTTGGGCAAAAAAATCAAGGTATTT. This translates into CALWEVGQELGKKIKVF. This chain joins TRGV9 and TRGJP. TCRdb leaves out the J gene; it was filled in here by matching the DNA to germline. Germline V gene sequence: CDR1 GITISATS, CDR2 ISYDGTV (reference sequence). Trimming at V came to 0 bases and at J to 1 base, leaving 0 bases not matched to a gene. The CDR3 totals 17 residues.

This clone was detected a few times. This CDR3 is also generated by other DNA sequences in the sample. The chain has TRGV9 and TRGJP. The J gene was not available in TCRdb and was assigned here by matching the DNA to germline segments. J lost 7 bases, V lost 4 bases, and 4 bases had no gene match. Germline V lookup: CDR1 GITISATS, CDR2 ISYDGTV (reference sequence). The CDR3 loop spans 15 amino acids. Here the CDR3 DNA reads TGTGCCTTGTGGGAAGGCGAGTTGGGCAAAAAAATCAAGGTATTT. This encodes CALWEGELGKKIKVF.

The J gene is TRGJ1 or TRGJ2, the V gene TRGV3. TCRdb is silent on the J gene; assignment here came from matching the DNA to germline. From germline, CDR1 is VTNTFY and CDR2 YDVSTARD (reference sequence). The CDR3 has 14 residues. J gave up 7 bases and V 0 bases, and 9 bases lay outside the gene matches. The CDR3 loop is CATWDRLGRYKKLF. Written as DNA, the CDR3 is TGTGCCACCTGGGACAGGCTGGGGAGATATAAGAAACTCTTT.

This CDR3 reads CATWDGSLNYKKLF. In nucleotides, the CDR3 is TGTGCCACCTGGGACGGTTCCCTGAATTATAAGAAACTCTTT. This rearrangement joins TRGV2 to TRGJ1 or TRGJ2. Here the J gene came from matching the DNA to germline, since TCRdb omits it. V lost 1 base to trimming and J lost 5 bases; unmatched junction nucleotides: 8. In germline, CDR1 is EGSNGY, CDR2 YDSYNSKV. The length of the CDR3 is 14 residues.

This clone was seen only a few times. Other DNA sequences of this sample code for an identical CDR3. The CDR3 sequence: CALWDSELGKKIKVF. The DNA for the CDR3 is TGTGCCTTGTGGGATTCTGAGTTGGGCAAAAAAATCAAGGTATTT. This sequence joins TRGV9 and TRGJP. The J gene is not listed in TCRdb, so it was assigned here from a DNA match to germline. The junction had 4 bases not matched to a gene; V was cut back by 4 bases and J by 7 bases. Per germline, CDR1 GITISATS and CDR2 ISYDGTV (reference sequence). This CDR3 spans 15 amino acids.

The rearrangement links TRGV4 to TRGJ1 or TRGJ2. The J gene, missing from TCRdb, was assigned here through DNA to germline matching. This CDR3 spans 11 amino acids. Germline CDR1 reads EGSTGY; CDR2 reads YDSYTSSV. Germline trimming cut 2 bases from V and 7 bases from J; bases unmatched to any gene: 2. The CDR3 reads CATWDAYKKLF. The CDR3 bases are TGTGCCACCTGGGATGCCTATAAGAAACTCTTT.

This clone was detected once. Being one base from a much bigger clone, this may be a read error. The CDR3 sequence: CALWEVGQLF. The CDR3 DNA sequence: TGTGCCTTGTGGGAGGTGGGACAACTCTTT. The J gene was not called, though the V gene is TRGV9. The germline V gene encodes CDR1 GITISATS and CDR2 ISYDGTV (reference sequence). The CDR3 runs to 10 residues.

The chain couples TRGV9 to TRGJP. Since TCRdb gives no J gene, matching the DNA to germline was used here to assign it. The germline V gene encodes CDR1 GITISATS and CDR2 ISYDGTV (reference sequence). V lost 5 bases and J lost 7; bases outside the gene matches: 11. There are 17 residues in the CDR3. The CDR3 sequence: CALWGQGRELGKKIKVF. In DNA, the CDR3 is TGTGCCTTGTGGGGGCAAGGACGGGAGTTGGGCAAAAAAATCAAGGTATTT.

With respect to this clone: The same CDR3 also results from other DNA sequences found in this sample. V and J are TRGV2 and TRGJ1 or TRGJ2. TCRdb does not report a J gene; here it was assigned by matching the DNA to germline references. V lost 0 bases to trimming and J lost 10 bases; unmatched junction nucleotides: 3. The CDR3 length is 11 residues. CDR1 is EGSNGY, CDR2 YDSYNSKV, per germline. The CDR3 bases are TGTGCCACCTGGGACGGGCCGAAGAAACTCTTT. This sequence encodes CATWDGPKKLF.

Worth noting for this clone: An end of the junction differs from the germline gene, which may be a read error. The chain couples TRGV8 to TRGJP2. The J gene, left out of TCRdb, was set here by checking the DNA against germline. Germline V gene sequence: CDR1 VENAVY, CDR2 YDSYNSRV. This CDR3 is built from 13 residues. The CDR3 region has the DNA TGTGCCTCCTGGGATAGTAGTGATTGGATCAAGACGTTT. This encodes CASWDSSDWIKTF.

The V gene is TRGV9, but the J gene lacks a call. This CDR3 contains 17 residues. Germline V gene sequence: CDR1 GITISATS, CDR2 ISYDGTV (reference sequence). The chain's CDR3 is CALWEVQKEVGKKIKVF. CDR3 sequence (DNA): TGTGCCTTGTGGGAGGTGCAGAAAGAGGTGGGCAAAAAAATAAAGGTATTT.

CDR3 sequence reads: CALWEVYELGKKIKVF. CDR3 nucleotide sequence: TGTGCCTTGTGGGAGGTGTATGAGTTGGGCAAAAAAATCAAGGTATTT. This chain connects TRGV9 to TRGJP. Assignment of the J gene here rests on matching the DNA to germline, because TCRdb gives none. V was pared by 0 bases and J by 7 bases, with 3 bases of the junction left unmatched. Germline V gene sequence: CDR1 GITISATS, CDR2 ISYDGTV (reference sequence). This CDR3 is 16 amino acids long.

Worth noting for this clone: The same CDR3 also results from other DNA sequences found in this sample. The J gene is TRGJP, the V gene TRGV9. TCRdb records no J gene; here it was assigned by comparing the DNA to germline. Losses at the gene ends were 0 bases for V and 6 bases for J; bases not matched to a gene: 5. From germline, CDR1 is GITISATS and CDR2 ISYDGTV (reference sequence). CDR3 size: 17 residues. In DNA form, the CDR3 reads TGTGCCTTGTGGGAGGTGCAAGGAGAGTTGGGCAAAAAAATCAAGGTATTT. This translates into CALWEVQGELGKKIKVF.

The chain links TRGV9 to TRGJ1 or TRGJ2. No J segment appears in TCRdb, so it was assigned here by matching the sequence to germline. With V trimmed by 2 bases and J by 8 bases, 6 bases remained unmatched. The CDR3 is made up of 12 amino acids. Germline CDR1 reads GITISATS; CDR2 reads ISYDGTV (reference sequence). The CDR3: CALWEDLNKKLF. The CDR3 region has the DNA TGTGCCTTGTGGGAGGACCTGAATAAGAAACTCTTT.